These 21 T cell receptor beta chains were all obtained from the same sample, sequenced in a study of T cells in Graves' hyperthyroidism and ophthalmopathy. Amplified TCR beta CDR3 regions came from RNA transcripts. HTBI primers drove first-round RT-PCR of the TCR CDR3. One entry per CDR3 protein, called by TCRdb with MiXCR from the multiplex PCR reads. The sample holds hundreds of thousands of distinct CDR3 sequences, around 25% seen once. Sequenced input: blood. These receptors were collected from a man aged 50-59 years with Graves' hyperthyroidism.

In this sample, this clonotype turned up once. V is TRBV20-1 and J is TRBJ2-5, with TRBD2 identical over 13 bases. The CDR3 is made up of 17 amino acids. Germline-derived CDR1 and CDR2 are DFQATT and SNEGSKA (reference sequence). Losses at the gene ends were 3 bases for V and 5 bases for J; bases not matched to a gene: 12. CDR3 sequence (DNA): TGCAGTGCTAGTCGAAGTATTGGACTAGCGGGGGTCGAGACCCAGTACTTC. Amino acid sequence: CSASRSIGLAGVETQYF.

The V call is TRBV20-1, the J call TRBJ2-1; 9 bases are a match to TRBD2. Germline assignment: CDR1 DFQATT and CDR2 SNEGSKA (reference sequence). The CDR3 sequence is 16 residues long. Germline trimming cut 0 bases from V and 1 base from J; bases unmatched to any gene: 4. In nucleotides, the CDR3 is TGCAGTGCTAGAGATCCTAGCGGGAAGTCCTACAATGAGCAGTTCTTC. Its protein is CSARDPSGKSYNEQFF.

This clonotype has a handful of counts. The chain links TRBV5-1 to TRBJ2-7; 7 bases agree with TRBD1. This CDR3 comprises 15 residues. The junction had 7 bases not matched to a gene; V was cut back by 4 bases and J by 0 bases. CDR1 is SGHRS, CDR2 YFSETQ, per germline. The chain's CDR3 is CASSDTGASSYEQYF. The CDR3 region has the DNA TGCGCCAGCAGCGATACAGGGGCCAGCTCCTACGAGCAGTACTTC.

There are many counts of this clonotype. The V call is TRBV28, the J call TRBJ2-5; D is possibly TRBD1 or TRBD2 (6 bases each). CDR3 length: 14 amino acids. Per germline, CDR1 MDHEN and CDR2 SYDVKM. Trimming took 6 bases from V and 1 from J, leaving 12 bases between them. In nucleotides, the CDR3 is TGTGCCAGCAGCCTCAGGGGACTCCAAGAGACCCAGTACTTC. Protein sequence: CASSLRGLQETQYF.

This rearrangement joins TRBV18 to TRBJ2-7; D could derive from TRBD1 or TRBD2 (6 bases each). Per germline, CDR1 KGHSH and CDR2 LQKENI. V dropped 3 bases and J dropped 6 bases, with 15 bases sitting between them. The CDR3 runs 14 residues. CDR3 DNA sequence: TGTGCCAGCTCACCCGGGGGCGGCGGCTTCGAGCAGTACTTC. Translating it yields CASSPGGGGFEQYF.

To note about this clonotype: A junction boundary mismatches the germline segment, possibly from a read error. The J gene is TRBJ2-2, the V gene TRBV7-7; 11 nucleotides align to TRBD2. Per the germline V gene, CDR1 is SSHAT and CDR2 is FNYEAQ (reference sequence). The CDR3 sequence is 17 residues long. In DNA, the CDR3 is TGTGCTAGCAGCGCGACAGGACTAGCGGGGAACACCGGGGAGCTGTTTTTT. It is translated as CASSATGLAGNTGELFF.

This chain connects TRBV6-1 to TRBJ1-5; D remains ambiguous. The CDR3 extends over 14 amino acids. Germline-derived CDR1 and CDR2 are MNHNS and SASEGT. V was cut by 6 bases and J by 6 bases, with 15 bases left in between. CDR3 DNA sequence: TGTGCCAGCAGACCTGGCGGCCTGAGTCAGCCCCAGCATTTT. Protein sequence: CASRPGGLSQPQHF.

In its sample, this clonotype was seen a few times. The chain combines TRBV19 with TRBJ2-7, with 9 bases lining up with TRBD1. Germline V gene lookup returns CDR1 LNHDA and CDR2 SQIVND (reference sequence). J lost 2 bases, V lost 6 bases, and 5 bases had no gene match. The CDR3 length is 14 residues. DNA of the CDR3: TGTGCCAGTAGGGGGACAGGGTTGACCTACGAGCAGTACTTC. This sequence encodes CASRGTGLTYEQYF.

Only a few counts were recorded for this clonotype. The chain links TRBV29-1 to TRBJ1-2, with D possibly being TRBD1 (5 bases). The CDR3 covers 14 residues. Germline CDR1 SQVTM, CDR2 ANQGSEA. The V and J ends lost 1 base and 1 base respectively, with 10 bases between them. The CDR3 region is CSVEAPGINYGYTF. CDR3 DNA: TGCAGCGTTGAAGCCCCAGGGATTAACTATGGCTACACCTTC.

This chain connects TRBV19 to TRBJ2-3; D is possibly TRBD1 (5 bases). Trimming removed 4 bases from V and 9 bases from J, with 8 bases in between. Per germline, CDR1 LNHDA and CDR2 SQIVND (reference sequence). This CDR3 has 11 amino acids. The CDR3 nucleotides read TGTGCCAGTAGTAGTGGACACACGCAGTATTTT. As protein: CASSSGHTQYF.

This chain joins TRBV4-1 and TRBJ1-4, with D possibly matching TRBD1 (5 bases). V lost 0 bases and J 1 base, leaving 12 bases between the germline ends. The CDR3 is made up of 17 amino acids. Germline CDR1 MGHRA, CDR2 YSYEKL. The CDR3 here is CASSQDRGGLTNEKLFF. The CDR3 DNA reads TGCGCCAGCAGCCAAGATCGTGGGGGATTAACTAATGAAAAACTGTTTTTT.

This clonotype was picked up one time. For the CDR3, the DNA is TGCGCCAGCAGCGAAGGGACAGGGGGCTCCTACGAGCAGTTCTTC. Protein product: CASSEGTGGSYEQFF. The rearrangement joins TRBV4-1 to TRBJ2-7; 12 positions agree with TRBD1. Judging by the DNA end, TRBJ2-1 fits better; the J call may be wrong. The CDR3 is 15 residues long. CDR1 and CDR2 from the germline V gene are MGHRA and YSYEKL.

This clonotype was seen only a few times. The chain carries TRBV11-3 and TRBJ2-7; 9 bases match TRBD2. CDR1 is SGHNT, CDR2 YENEEA, per germline. After removal of 3 bases from V and 4 bases from J, the junction contained 7 bases not matched to a gene. This CDR3 has 15 residues. CDR3 bases: TGTGCCAGCAGCTTCGCCTCTCTAGCGGGATACGAGCAGTACTTC. Its protein product is CASSFASLAGYEQYF.

This clonotype was counted many times. The chain joins TRBV29-1 to TRBJ1-1; D is ambiguous. Trimming left V 6 bases short and J 0 bases short, with 11 bases between. Looked up from germline, CDR1 is SQVTM and CDR2 is ANQGSEA. The CDR3 loop spans 13 amino acids. The CDR3 region has the DNA TGCAGCGTCTCATCCAGAATGAACACTGAAGCTTTCTTT. It is translated as CSVSSRMNTEAFF.

This clonotype appeared a few times. The junction shows a germline mismatch at one end, possibly a read error. The V and J genes are TRBV6-1 and TRBJ2-1; 13 bases are shared with TRBD2. CDR3 length: 17 amino acids. CDR1 and CDR2 (germline): MNHNS, SASEGT. For the CDR3, the DNA is TGTGCCAGCAGCGAAGGACTAGCGGGGGAAGCCTACAATGAGCAGTTCTTC. Residues: CASSEGLAGEAYNEQFF.

This clonotype was counted at least ten times. The chain combines TRBV2 with TRBJ2-2, with a possible D match to TRBD2 (6 bases). This CDR3 has 15 residues. Germline-derived CDR1 and CDR2 are SNHLY and FYNNEI. Trimming removed 6 bases at V and 4 bases at J, with 15 bases between. CDR3 nucleotides: TGTGCCAGCAGGAAAAGCGTGGGGGGCACCGGGGAGCTGTTTTTT. It specifies CASRKSVGGTGELFF.

The table lists this clonotype with a few counts. This chain links TRBV6-1 with TRBJ1-1, with TRBD1 identical over 11 bases. CDR1 is MNHNS and CDR2 is SASEGT in the germline V gene. V gave up 5 bases and J gave up 4 bases; unmatched junction bases: 3. The CDR3 consists of 14 residues. The CDR3 nucleotides read TGTGCCAGCAGTACCGGGACAGGGGGCACTGAAGCTTTCTTT. Protein product: CASSTGTGGTEAFF.

This clonotype was recorded many times. CDR3 in DNA: TGTGCCAGCAGCTCAACAGTATACAATGAGCAGTTCTTC. The encoded protein is CASSSTVYNEQFF. This rearrangement joins TRBV7-2 to TRBJ2-1, with D hard to call. Germline V gives CDR1 SGHTA, CDR2 FQGNSA. The V gene lost 4 bases and the J gene lost 4 bases, with 8 bases spanning the gap. This CDR3 region has 13 residues. Variable domain in full (rest from reference TRBV7-2 and TRBJ2-1): GAGVSQSPSNKVTEKGKDVELRCDPISGHTALYWYRQSLGQGLEFLIYFQGNSAPDKSGLPSDRFSAERTGGSVSTLTIQRTQQEDSAVYLCASSSTVYNEQFFGPGTRLTVL.

V and J are TRBV29-1 and TRBJ1-1; D not certain. Germline-derived CDR1 and CDR2 are SQVTM and ANQGSEA. The CDR3 extends over 11 amino acids. Trimming removed 7 bases from V and 4 bases from J, with 10 bases in between. Here the CDR3 reads CSGVRITEAFF. The DNA for the CDR3 is TGCAGCGGTGTGAGGATCACTGAAGCTTTCTTT.

DNA of the CDR3: TGTGCCACCAGTGACCCGGGAGCGTGGGTTGGGCAGTTCTTC. Protein sequence: CATSDPGAWVGQFF. The chain carries TRBV24-1 and TRBJ2-1, with D maybe TRBD2 (6 bases). V was cut by 4 bases and J by 12 bases, with 18 bases left in between. The CDR3 length is 14 residues. Germline V lookup: CDR1 KGHDR, CDR2 SFDVKD.

A few counts support this clonotype. V usage is TRBV5-4 and J usage is TRBJ2-1, with TRBD2 matching over 9 bases. The V gene's germline CDR1 is SGHNT and CDR2 YYREEE (reference sequence). This CDR3 has 16 amino acids. Unmatched junction bases numbered 6, after V lost 4 bases and J lost 1 base. CDR3 protein: CASSGASGMSYNEQFF. CDR3 DNA sequence: TGTGCCAGCAGCGGAGCTAGCGGGATGTCCTACAATGAGCAGTTCTTC.